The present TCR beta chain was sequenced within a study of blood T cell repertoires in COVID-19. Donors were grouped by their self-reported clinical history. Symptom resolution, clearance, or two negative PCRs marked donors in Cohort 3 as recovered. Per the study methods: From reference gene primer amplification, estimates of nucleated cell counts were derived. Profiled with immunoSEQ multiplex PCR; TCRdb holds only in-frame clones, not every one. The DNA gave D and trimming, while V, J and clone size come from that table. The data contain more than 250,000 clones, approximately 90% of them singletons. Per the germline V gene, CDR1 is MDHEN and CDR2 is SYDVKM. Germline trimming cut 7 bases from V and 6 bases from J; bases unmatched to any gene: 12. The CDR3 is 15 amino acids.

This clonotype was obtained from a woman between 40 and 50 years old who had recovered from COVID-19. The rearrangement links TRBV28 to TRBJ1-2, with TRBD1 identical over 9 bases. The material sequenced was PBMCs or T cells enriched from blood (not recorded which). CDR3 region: CASTNTGQGNHGYTF. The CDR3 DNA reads TGTGCCAGCACCAACACGGGACAGGGAAACCATGGCTACACCTTC.